Below, 19 T cell receptor beta chains from the same sample are listed, as sequenced in a study of cytomegalovirus exposure and HLA in healthy donors. A multiplex PCR was run with 60 Vbeta primers and 13 Jbeta primers. The protocol was immunoSEQ multiplex PCR, while the TCRdb copy is restricted to in-frame clones and leaves out a portion. This sample has roughly 55,000 clones, with around 85% found just once. Sequencing was performed on PBMCs. All receptors derive from a boy aged 5-17 years in good health and CMV-seropositive.

J is TRBJ2-7 and V is TRBV2; D is uncertain. V was pared by 0 bases and J by 6 bases, with 6 bases between. The CDR3 has 12 residues. The germline V gene has CDR1 SNHLY and CDR2 FYNNEI. This CDR3 is CASSEALVEQYF. CDR3 DNA: TGTGCCAGCAGTGAAGCGCTAGTCGAGCAGTACTTC.

The V gene is TRBV15, the J gene TRBJ2-7; 9 bases fit TRBD1. CDR1 and CDR2 from the germline V gene are LNHNV and YYDKDF (reference sequence). V shed 8 bases and J 0 bases; nucleotides not matched to a gene: 8. CDR3 length: 15 amino acids. As DNA, the CDR3 is TGTGCCACCGCCCCCGGGACAGGGTTCTCCTACGAGCAGTACTTC. It specifies CATAPGTGFSYEQYF. Together with reference TRBV15 and TRBJ2-7, the CDR3 gives the full variable domain: DAMVIQNPRYQVTQFGKPVTLSCSQTLNHNVMYWYQQKSSQAPKLLFHYYDKDFNNEADTPDNFQSRRPNTSFCFLDIRSPGLGDTAMYLCATAPGTGFSYEQYFGPGTRLTVT.

This chain links TRBV5-1 with TRBJ1-2, with 8 nucleotides matching TRBD1. The CDR3 sequence is 15 residues long. Germline values: CDR1 SGHRS, CDR2 YFSETQ. Unmatched junction bases numbered 8, after V lost 5 bases and J lost 2 bases. CDR3 in DNA: TGCGCCAGCAGACCCTACCAGGGGGCCAACTATGGCTACACCTTC. It translates to CASRPYQGANYGYTF.

The chain uses TRBV20-1 and TRBJ2-7, with D maybe TRBD1 (5 bases). The CDR3 has 11 amino acids. The germline V gene encodes CDR1 DFQATT and CDR2 SNEGSKA (reference sequence). V lost 6 bases to trimming and J lost 3 bases, with 9 bases between them. The CDR3 coding sequence is TGCAGTGCGCCGCAGGGCTACGAGCAGTACTTC. It translates to CSAPQGYEQYF.

The rearrangement links TRBV10-3 to TRBJ1-1; TRBD1 agrees at 7 bases. Germline trimming cut 6 bases from V and 9 bases from J; bases unmatched to any gene: 4. The CDR3 runs 11 residues. Germline assignment: CDR1 ENHRY and CDR2 SYGVKD. As DNA, the CDR3 is TGTGCCATCAGCTCAGGGGGGAAAGCTTTCTTT. This gives the protein CAISSGGKAFF.

Concerning this clone itself: A junction end diverges from the germline sequence, so it may reflect a read error. In DNA, the CDR3 is TGTTCCAGCAGCTTAGGGTCGCCTTCCCGGAGGGAGACCCAGTACTTC. Residues: CSSSLGSPSRRETQYF. This chain links TRBV7-9 with TRBJ2-5; possibly TRBD2 for D (5 bases). The length of the CDR3 is 16 residues. Germline V gene sequence: CDR1 SEHNR, CDR2 FQNEAQ (reference sequence).

This chain links TRBV9 with TRBJ2-7; a weak D match, TRBD2 (5 bases). CDR3 length equals 17 residues. CDR1 SGDLS and CDR2 YYNGEE come from the germline V gene. The ends were cut back, 4 bases at V and 2 bases at J, with 22 bases in the middle. The CDR3 loop reads CASSPSRSSAKTYEQYF. The CDR3 nucleotides read TGTGCCAGCAGCCCCTCACGGAGTAGCGCGAAAACCTACGAGCAGTACTTC.

The rearrangement joins TRBV19 to TRBJ2-7; 8 bases line up with TRBD1. Germline lookup yields CDR1 LNHDA and CDR2 SQIVND (reference sequence). The trim removed 7 bases at V and 3 bases at J, leaving 2 bases unmatched. The CDR3 runs to 12 residues. CDR3 protein: CASTGTGYEQYF. As DNA, the CDR3 is TGTGCCAGTACCGGGACAGGCTACGAGCAGTACTTC.

The chain joins TRBV7-8 to TRBJ2-5, with D maybe TRBD1 (5 bases). The last part of the DNA fits TRBJ2-7 better; the J call may be wrong. The CDR3 length is 15 residues. CDR1 SGHVS and CDR2 FQNEAQ come from the germline V gene. CDR3 DNA: TGTGCCAGCAGCTTGTTCCAGGGCCCCACCTACGAGCAGTACTTC. It specifies CASSLFQGPTYEQYF.

This sequence joins TRBV11-2 and TRBJ2-7, with 7 positions matching TRBD1. Germline lookup yields CDR1 SGHAT and CDR2 FQNNGV. V dropped 3 bases and J dropped 1; count of bases not matched to a gene: 9. CDR3 size: 16 residues. The CDR3 spells CASSFTTGTASYEQYF. The CDR3 coding sequence is TGTGCCAGCAGCTTTACAACCGGGACAGCTTCCTACGAGCAGTACTTC.

The CDR3 coding sequence is TGTGCCAGCAGCCTGATGGCATCCTACAATGAGCAGTTCTTC. Translated: CASSLMASYNEQFF. The V gene is TRBV7-3, the J gene TRBJ2-1; D is unresolved. V gave up 5 bases and J gave up 1 base, with 9 bases separating them. The germline CDR1 and CDR2 sequences are SGHTA and FQGTGA. The length of the CDR3 is 14 residues.

The chain links TRBV11-2 to TRBJ2-1; 7 bases line up with TRBD1. V was clipped by 3 bases and J by 10 bases; unmatched bases: 12. The CDR3 length is 15 residues. Looked up from germline, CDR1 is SGHAT and CDR2 is FQNNGV. Here the CDR3 DNA reads TGTGCCAGCAGCTTCCGACAGGGTAGGGTGGGGGAGCAGTTCTTC. It codes for CASSFRQGRVGEQFF.

Of note for this clone: Its ends do not fully match the called genes, so a read error is possible. Distinct nucleotide sequences in the sample also encode this CDR3. The rearrangement joins TRBV20-1 to TRBJ2-5, with a tentative D call TRBD1 (6 bases). The germline gives CDR1 DFQATT, CDR2 SNEGSKA (reference sequence). The CDR3 loop spans 10 amino acids. The DNA for the CDR3 is TGCAGTGCTGGGGGCGAGACTCAGTACTTC. Translation: CSAGGETQYF.

The genes are TRBV9 and TRBJ1-2, with D possibly TRBD1 on 5 matching bases. The CDR3 has 11 residues. The V and J ends lost 3 bases and 10 bases respectively, with 10 bases between them. CDR1 and CDR2 from the germline V gene are SGDLS and YYNGEE. The CDR3 DNA follows: TGTGCCAGCAGCGGCGCGGACATCTACACCTTC. This encodes CASSGADIYTF. The full variable domain, rest sourced from reference TRBV9 and TRBJ1-2, is DSGVTQTPKHLITATGQRVTLRCSPRSGDLSVYWYQQSLDQGLQFLIQYYNGEERAKGNILERFSAQQFPDLHSELNLSSLELGDSALYFCASSGADIYTFGSGTRLTVV.

Note on this clone: A read error may account for a junction end that differs from germline. V gene TRBV7-7 combines with J gene TRBJ2-5; TRBD1 is a possible D gene (6 bases). The CDR3 loop spans 15 amino acids. CDR1 is SSHAT and CDR2 is FNYEAQ in the germline V gene (reference sequence). The CDR3 spells CASSLGTGSVETQYF. CDR3 DNA sequence: TGTGCTAGCAGCTTAGGAACAGGGAGTGTGGAGACCCAGTACTTC.

The chain employs TRBV4-1 and TRBJ2-5, with D maybe TRBD1 (6 bases). The CDR3 runs 13 residues. V was pared by 4 bases and J by 5 bases, with 11 bases between. CDR1 MGHRA and CDR2 YSYEKL come from the germline V gene. CDR3: CASSLQGFETQYF. Written as DNA, the CDR3 is TGCGCCAGCAGCCTCCAGGGGTTCGAGACCCAGTACTTC.

V usage is TRBV5-4 and J usage is TRBJ2-3; D is unclear. The CDR3 consists of 14 residues. Germline V CDR1 and CDR2: SGHNT, YYREEE (reference sequence). The V end lost 0 bases, the J end lost 2 bases, and 7 bases lay between the germline ends. CDR3 nucleotides: TGTGCCAGCAGCTTGGGAGGTTACACAGATACGCAGTATTTT. Translation gives CASSLGGYTDTQYF.

The chain uses TRBV6-1 and TRBJ1-1; D uncertain. Germline values: CDR1 MNHNS, CDR2 SASEGT. The CDR3 is made up of 12 amino acids. Trimming took off 9 bases at V and 2 bases at J, with 10 bases between the two ends. The CDR3 DNA sequence: TGTGCCAGTACATATAAAAACACTGAAGCTTTCTTT. Amino acids: CASTYKNTEAFF.

This clone showed up just a few times. The rearrangement links TRBV6-1 to TRBJ1-4; weak D call: TRBD1 (6 bases). CDR3 length equals 15 residues. Per the germline V gene, CDR1 is MNHNS and CDR2 is SASEGT. Deletions cut 3 bases from V and 8 bases from J, with 16 bases between. CDR3 coding DNA: TGTGCCAGCAGTGAGACACAGGGCAAATCAGAAAAACTGTTTTTT. Translating it yields CASSETQGKSEKLFF.